The rows below give T cell receptor beta chains drawn from one sample of a study of PD-L1 blockade in urothelial cancer. Clones were read by immunoSEQ multiplex PCR, and TCRdb kept only the in-frame ones, dropping some. The data show 70,000 to 75,000 clones, with roughly 90% seen just once and more than 3.5% held by the top ten. This sample comprised PBMCs, obtained around atezolizumab (anti-PD-L1) treatment. These receptors were collected from a man aged 70-80 years with urothelial cancer. Both conserved end residues are part of each CDR3. The order of the fields is clone size, J gene, V gene, D gene, CDR3 DNA, CDR3 protein. D genes are given only for firm matches. Where a row states a size, it is once, few, many or the class of an expanded clone; other rows omit it.

. TRBJ2-7 TRBV28 . TGTGCCAGCAGTACCCGGGACTCCCCTGTTGGCGAGCAGTACTTC CASSTRDSPVGEQYF
. TRBJ2-5 TRBV6-5 TRBD1 TGTGCCAGCAGTTACTCACGGGGACAGGGGAAAGAGACCCAGTACTTC CASSYSRGQGKETQYF
. TRBJ2-5 TRBV5-1 TRBD1 TGCGCCAGCAGAAGGGACAGGGGGCTAGAGACCCAGTACTTC CASRRDRGLETQYF
few TRBJ2-7 TRBV14 TRBD2 TGTGCCAGCAGCCAAGCCAGGACTAGCGGCTACGAGCAGTACTTC CASSQARTSGYEQYF
. TRBJ2-1 TRBV15 . TGTGCCACCAGCAAAGGGCGGGCGGACCACTCCTACAATGAGCAGTTCTTC CATSKGRADHSYNEQFF
. TRBJ2-2 TRBV19 . TGTGCCAGTAGAGTCGGTGGGAGGAACACCGGGGAGCTGTTTTTT CASRVGGRNTGELFF
. TRBJ2-5 TRBV6-1 . TGTGCCAGCAGTGAAGGGCTTCGGAGCGGCCAAGAGACCCAGTACTTC CASSEGLRSGQETQYF
. TRBJ2-2 TRBV12-5 . TGTGCTAGTGGTTTGGAGATCTCCAGGGCCGGGGAGCTGTTTTTT CASGLEISRAGELFF
. TRBJ1-5 TRBV2 . TGTGCCAGCAGTGGGTCCGGGATAGGGAATCAGCCCCAGCATTTT CASSGSGIGNQPQHF
. TRBJ2-1 TRBV2 TRBD1 TGTGCCAGCAATCCGGACAGGGGTTACAATGAGCAGTTCTTC CASNPDRGYNEQFF
few TRBJ1-5 TRBV11-2 TRBD1 TGTGCCAGCAGCTTAACAGGGGGCGAGTATCAGCCCCAGCATTTT CASSLTGGEYQPQHF
. TRBJ1-1 TRBV6-6 . TGTGCCAGCAGTTACTCGAGGTCCTACACTGAAGCTTTCTTT CASSYSRSYTEAFF
. TRBJ2-7 TRBV6-5 TRBD1 TGTGCCAGCAGTTACCGCAAGACAGGGGGAGGTTACGAGCAGTACTTC CASSYRKTGGGYEQYF
. TRBJ2-7 TRBV5-1 TRBD1 TGCGCCAGCAGCTGGGACAGGGGGCAATACGAGCAGTACTTC CASSWDRGQYEQYF
. TRBJ2-5 TRBV10-1 . TGCGCCAGCAGTGAATGGGTAGGGAGGTTGGAGACCCAGTACTTC CASSEWVGRLETQYF
. TRBJ1-1 TRBV27 TRBD1 TGTGCCAGCAATCGACAGGGGCCGAACACTGAAGCTTTCTTT CASNRQGPNTEAFF
. TRBJ2-1 TRBV7-9 . TGTGCCAGCAGCCGCGGACTTCAGCTCTACAATGAGCAGTTCTTC CASSRGLQLYNEQFF
. TRBJ1-4 TRBV5-1 TRBD1 TGCGCCAGCAGGCCTGGACAGGTCGCTAATGAAAAACTGTTTTTT CASRPGQVANEKLFF
. TRBJ1-4 TRBV18 . TGTGCCAGCTCACCAGCCAGGGGAAGGGAAAAACTGTTTTTT CASSPARGREKLFF
. TRBJ2-1 TRBV30 TRBD2 TGTGCCTGGAGCGGGACTAGCACTAACAATGAGCAGTTCTTC CAWSGTSTNNEQFF
. TRBJ2-2 TRBV29-1 . TGCAGCGTTAGGGGCGGGAACACCGGGGAGCTGTTTTTT CSVRGGNTGELFF
. TRBJ2-5 TRBV6-1 . TGTGCCAGCACTGAGGGGGAGGGCCTAGGTGAGACCCAGTACTTC CASTEGEGLGETQYF
. TRBJ1-5 TRBV27 . TGTGCCAGCAGTTCGGGATGGGGTAGTCAGCCCCAGCATTTT CASSSGWGSQPQHF
few TRBJ2-7 TRBV7-6 . TGTGCCACCGGGGGGCCCTACGAGCAGTACTTC CATGGPYEQYF
. TRBJ1-1 TRBV27 . TGTGCCAGCAGTAGGCAGCTAGGCACTGAAGCTTTCTTT CASSRQLGTEAFF
. TRBJ2-5 TRBV10-3 . TGTGCCATCAGTGAAGGACAGCTAGAGACCCAGTACTTC CAISEGQLETQYF
. TRBJ2-5 TRBV6-5 TRBD2 TGTGCCAGCGGGTCTCCGGGCGGGAGTGAGGAGACCCAGTACTTC CASGSPGGSEETQYF
. TRBJ2-1 TRBV30 TRBD2 TGTGCCTGGAGTGCCGGGACTAGCGAGTACAATGAGCAGTTCTTC CAWSAGTSEYNEQFF
. TRBJ2-7 TRBV5-1 . TGCGCCAGCAGCTTGGCAGGTTCCCCTTCTTACGAGCAGTACTTC CASSLAGSPSYEQYF
once TRBJ2-7 TRBV28 TRBD2 TGTGCCAGCAGTTTTCCCAGCGGGAGGGCCTCCGGCTCCTACGAGCAGTACTTC CASSFPSGRASGSYEQYF
. TRBJ1-2 TRBV7-3 . TGTGCCAGCAGGAGGACAGTCTATGGCTACACCTTC CASRRTVYGYTF
. TRBJ2-1 TRBV5-1 TRBD1 TGCGCCAGCAGCCATCAGGGGGTCTCCTCCTACAATGAGCAGTTCTTC CASSHQGVSSYNEQFF
. TRBJ2-3 TRBV11-2 TRBD2 TGTGCCAGCAGCTTAGTCGGGCCGAGCGGGAGAGGCACAGATACGCAGTATTTT CASSLVGPSGRGTDTQYF